One T cell receptor beta chain is described in this entry. Its cognate antigen is unknown. It was with 60 Vbeta and 13 Jbeta primers that the PCR ran. This table comes from immunoSEQ multiplex PCR, and its TCRdb copy is limited to in-frame clones, with some not included. The sample shows 80,000 to 100,000 clones, about 80% of them seen only once. These data belong to a study of cytomegalovirus exposure and HLA in healthy donors. Study-wide results and caveats: A few CMV-associated chains were confirmed in vitro to be specific for CMV antigens. Several V segments, TRBV6-2 and TRBV6-3 among them, could not be told apart and were dropped. An analysis done earlier found most TCR beta V segments productive about 87% or about 30% of the time.

The CDR3 loop spans 11 amino acids. The V end was cut by 6 bases, the J end by 4 bases, with 6 bases between. Per germline, CDR1 MNHNY and CDR2 SVGAGI (reference sequence). The chain employs TRBV6-6 and TRBJ1-1; no reliable D call. Input material: PBMCs. The sequence came from a male donor in good health and CMV-seropositive. The CDR3 DNA sequence: TGTGCCAGCAGCCTAGTCACTGAAGCTTTCTTT. Its translation: CASSLVTEAFF.